One sample yielded the 10 T cell receptor beta chains listed below, sequenced in a study of post-analysis software for immune sequencing data. Antigens of these TCRs are unknown. Included in the TCR beta cDNA libraries were unique molecular identifiers. Using its own MiXCR run on the PCR reads, TCRdb lists one record per CDR3 protein. In the table there are more than 350,000 distinct CDR3 sequences, 39% of which are singletons. Points from the study as a whole: Controls had lower frequencies than patients of roughly five TRBV segments, which included TRBV5-6, TRBV5-1 and TRBV20-1.

The sample taken for sequencing was blood. These receptors were collected from a girl under 10 years old with multiple sclerosis.

This clonotype has only a few counts. The CDR3: CATSRDLGQQETQYF. The CDR3 DNA is TGTGCCACCAGCAGAGATCTAGGACAGCAAGAGACCCAGTACTTC. The chain has TRBV15 and TRBJ2-5, with D perhaps matching TRBD1 (6 bases). Germline V gives CDR1 LNHNV, CDR2 YYDKDF (reference sequence). Trimming removed 0 bases from V and 2 bases from J, with 10 bases in between. CDR3 length: 15 amino acids.

The chain is built from TRBV27 and TRBJ2-4, with a possible D match to TRBD2 (5 bases). The J call may not be correct, given that the DNA end is closer to TRBJ2-7. Germline V CDR1 and CDR2: MNHEY, SMNVEV (reference sequence). The CDR3 totals 14 residues. The CDR3 DNA reads TGTGCCAGCAGGGCCGAGGGATTCCCCTACGAGCAGTACTTC. Its protein is CASRAEGFPYEQYF.

Concerning this clonotype itself: With a much larger clone just one base away, this may be a read error. The chain employs TRBV27 and TRBJ1-5; tentatively, D is TRBD1 (6 bases). The CDR3 is made up of 14 amino acids. Germline CDR1 is MNHEY and CDR2 is SMNVEV (reference sequence). The chain's CDR3 is CASRGGQSNQLQHF. Written as DNA, the CDR3 is TGTGCCAGCAGGGGGGGCCAGAGCAATCAGCTCCAGCATTTT.

This clonotype has just a few counts. The chain joins TRBV28 to TRBJ2-3; 10 positions match TRBD2. Germline V gene lookup returns CDR1 MDHEN and CDR2 SYDVKM. The CDR3 length is 18 residues. V was pared by 6 bases and J by 0 bases, with 12 bases of the junction left unmatched. This chain's CDR3 is CASSWVLAGAASTDTQYF. CDR3 in DNA: TGTGCCAGCAGCTGGGTCCTAGCGGGGGCCGCTAGCACAGATACGCAGTATTTT.

The sample holds a few counts of this clonotype. The CDR3 coding sequence is TGTGCCAGCAGCTTGATCTCGGTAGGGATTTACTATGGCTACACCTTC. It encodes CASSLISVGIYYGYTF. The rearrangement links TRBV5-5 to TRBJ1-2; D call uncertain. The germline gives CDR1 SGHKS, CDR2 YYEKEE (reference sequence). This CDR3 region has 16 residues. With 1 base removed from V and 3 bases from J, the gap between germline ends came to 16 bases.

The rearrangement uses TRBV9 and TRBJ2-1; perhaps TRBD2 as D (5 bases). V was trimmed by 2 bases and J by 7 bases, leaving 10 bases between them. The CDR3 is 13 amino acids. In germline, CDR1 is SGDLS, CDR2 YYNGEE. The CDR3 here is CASSVGLPNEQFF. CDR3 sequence (DNA): TGTGCCAGCAGCGTCGGACTTCCTAATGAGCAGTTCTTC.

The chain combines TRBV12-3 or TRBV12-4 with TRBJ2-3, with 15 nucleotides matching TRBD2. CDR3 length equals 16 residues. Trimming cost V 8 bases and J 2 bases; bases outside gene matches: 5. CDR3 bases: TGTGCCAGCGGACTAGCGGGGGGGCCGGTCACAGATACGCAGTATTTT. Translation: CASGLAGGPVTDTQYF.

This clonotype was counted only a few times. The chain is built from TRBV6-2 or TRBV6-3 and TRBJ2-7; TRBD1 might be the D (7 bases). The V end lost 2 bases, the J end lost 0 bases, and 11 bases lay between the germline ends. CDR3 length: 15 residues. The germline V gene encodes CDR1 MNHEY and CDR2 SVGEGT. CDR3 loop: CASSYIRGDSYEQYF. The CDR3 DNA reads as TGTGCCAGCAGTTACATCAGGGGGGACTCCTACGAGCAGTACTTC.

The chain employs TRBV20-1 and TRBJ2-7; 8 bases agree with TRBD2. Germline loops: CDR1 DFQATT, CDR2 SNEGSKA (reference sequence). There are 14 residues in the CDR3. V trimming: 5 bases; J trimming: 1 base; junction bases outside the gene matches: 7. CDR3 bases: TGCAGTGCTCTTAGGCGGGGGGTTTCCTACGAGCAGTACTTC. It is translated as CSALRRGVSYEQYF.

V usage is TRBV7-9 and J usage is TRBJ1-2, with 9 bases identical to TRBD1. Trimming took 2 bases from V and 5 from J; bases not matched to a gene: 9. Per germline, CDR1 SEHNR and CDR2 FQNEAQ (reference sequence). The CDR3 is made up of 16 amino acids. The CDR3 spells CASSLKGTGGLYGYTF. In DNA form, the CDR3 reads TGTGCCAGCAGCTTAAAGGGTACAGGGGGCTTATATGGCTACACCTTC.